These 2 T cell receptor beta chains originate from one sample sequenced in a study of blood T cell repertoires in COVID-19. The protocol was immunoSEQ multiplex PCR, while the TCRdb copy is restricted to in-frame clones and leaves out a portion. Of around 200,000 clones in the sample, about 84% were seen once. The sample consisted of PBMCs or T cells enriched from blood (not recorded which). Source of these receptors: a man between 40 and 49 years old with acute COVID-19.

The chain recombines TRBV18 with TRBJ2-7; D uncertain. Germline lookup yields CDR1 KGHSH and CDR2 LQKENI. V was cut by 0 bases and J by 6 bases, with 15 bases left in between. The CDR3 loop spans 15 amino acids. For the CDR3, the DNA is TGTGCCAGCTCACCACCTGGAGCCAGAAGTTTCGAGCAGTACTTC. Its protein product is CASSPPGARSFEQYF.

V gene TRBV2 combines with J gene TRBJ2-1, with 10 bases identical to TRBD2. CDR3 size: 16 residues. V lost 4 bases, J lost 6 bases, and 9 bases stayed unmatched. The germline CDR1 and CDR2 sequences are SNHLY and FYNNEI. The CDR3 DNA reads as TGTGCCAGCAGTGCCACCCGGGGACTAGCGTCCAATGAGCAGTTCTTC. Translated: CASSATRGLASNEQFF.